This paragraph reports one TCR beta chain. One junction end disagrees with the germline gene, perhaps due to a read error. The CDR3 runs 14 residues. CDR1 is MDHEN, CDR2 SYDVKM, per germline. These data originate in a study of blood T cells in healthy people across ages. The use of a sample-barcoded 5' primer and a J-beta primer mix characterized a second PCR of about 7 to 12 cycles. TCRdb analysed the 5' RACE reads with MiXCR anew, one entry per CDR3 protein. In the table there are a few hundred thousand distinct CDR3 sequences, 25% to 30% of which are singletons. The sequence was collected from a woman in her seventies in good health. The chain has TRBV28 and TRBJ2-4; the D call may be TRBD1 or TRBD2 (5 bases each). Sequences were obtained from blood. Here the CDR3 reads CASSLGGNKNIKYF. The DNA for the CDR3 is TGTGCCAGCAGTTTAGGGGGAAACAAAAACATTAAGTACTTC.